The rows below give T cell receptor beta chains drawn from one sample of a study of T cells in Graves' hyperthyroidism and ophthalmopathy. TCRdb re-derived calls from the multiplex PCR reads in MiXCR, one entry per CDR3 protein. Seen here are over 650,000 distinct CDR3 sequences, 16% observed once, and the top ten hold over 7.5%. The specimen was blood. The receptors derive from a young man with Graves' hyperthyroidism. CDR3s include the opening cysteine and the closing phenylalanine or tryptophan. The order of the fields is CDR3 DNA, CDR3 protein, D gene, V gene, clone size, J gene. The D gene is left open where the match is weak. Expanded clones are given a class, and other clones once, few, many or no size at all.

cdr3_nt: TGTGCCACTTCGGGGGGGATGAGGACTGAAGCTTTCTTT
cdr3_aa: CATSGGMRTEAFF
d_call: .
v_call: TRBV19
clone_size: .
j_call: TRBJ1-1

cdr3_nt: TGTGCCTCATTGCTAGCGCGACGGGTCAATGAGCAGTTCTTC
cdr3_aa: CASLLARRVNEQFF
d_call: .
v_call: TRBV2
clone_size: many
j_call: TRBJ2-1

cdr3_nt: TGTGCCAGCAGTTTACTGGGGACAGGGGGCGTCTACGAGCAGTACTTC
cdr3_aa: CASSLLGTGGVYEQYF
d_call: TRBD1
v_call: TRBV28
clone_size: many
j_call: TRBJ2-7

cdr3_nt: TGTGCCAGCAGTTTGGGGATTCCCGGGACTAGCGGGAGTAATGAGCAGTTCTTC
cdr3_aa: CASSLGIPGTSGSNEQFF
d_call: TRBD2
v_call: TRBV12-3/TRBV12-4
clone_size: few
j_call: TRBJ2-1

cdr3_nt: TGTGCCAGCAGCTTAGGTCTAGCTGTAAGCTCCTACGAGCAGTACTTC
cdr3_aa: CASSLGLAVSSYEQYF
d_call: .
v_call: TRBV7-2
clone_size: many
j_call: TRBJ2-7

cdr3_nt: TGTGCCACCCTTGGACTAAACACAGATACGCAGTATTTT
cdr3_aa: CATLGLNTDTQYF
d_call: .
v_call: TRBV15
clone_size: few
j_call: TRBJ2-3

cdr3_nt: TGTGCCAGTAGTAACCGACTAGCGGGAGGCCCCGGGGCCAACGTCCTGACTTTC
cdr3_aa: CASSNRLAGGPGANVLTF
d_call: TRBD2
v_call: TRBV19
clone_size: .
j_call: TRBJ2-6

cdr3_nt: TGCAGTGCTAGGGGACTAGCGGAGGGCACAGATACGCAGTATTTT
cdr3_aa: CSARGLAEGTDTQYF
d_call: TRBD2
v_call: TRBV20-1
clone_size: .
j_call: TRBJ2-3

cdr3_nt: TGCGCCAGCAGCCAAGCGGCACAGCGGGAGGTCCCCGGGGAGCTGTTTTTT
cdr3_aa: CASSQAAQREVPGELFF
d_call: TRBD2
v_call: TRBV4-3
clone_size: .
j_call: TRBJ2-2

cdr3_nt: TGTGCCAGCAGGCCCGTATGGGGAAACACAGATACGCAGTATTTT
cdr3_aa: CASRPVWGNTDTQYF
d_call: .
v_call: TRBV12-3/TRBV12-4
clone_size: .
j_call: TRBJ2-3

cdr3_nt: TGTGCCAGCAGCCATGGACTAGCGGGCTACAATGAGCAGTTCTTC
cdr3_aa: CASSHGLAGYNEQFF
d_call: TRBD2
v_call: TRBV7-2
clone_size: many
j_call: TRBJ2-1

cdr3_nt: TGTGCCAGCAGCTTAGAAGTTAGCTCCTACAATGAGCAGTTCTTC
cdr3_aa: CASSLEVSSYNEQFF
d_call: .
v_call: TRBV7-8
clone_size: many
j_call: TRBJ2-1

cdr3_nt: TGTGCCAGCAGCTCACTAGCGGGAGCCAACAATGAGCAGTTCTTC
cdr3_aa: CASSSLAGANNEQFF
d_call: TRBD2
v_call: TRBV7-9
clone_size: .
j_call: TRBJ2-1